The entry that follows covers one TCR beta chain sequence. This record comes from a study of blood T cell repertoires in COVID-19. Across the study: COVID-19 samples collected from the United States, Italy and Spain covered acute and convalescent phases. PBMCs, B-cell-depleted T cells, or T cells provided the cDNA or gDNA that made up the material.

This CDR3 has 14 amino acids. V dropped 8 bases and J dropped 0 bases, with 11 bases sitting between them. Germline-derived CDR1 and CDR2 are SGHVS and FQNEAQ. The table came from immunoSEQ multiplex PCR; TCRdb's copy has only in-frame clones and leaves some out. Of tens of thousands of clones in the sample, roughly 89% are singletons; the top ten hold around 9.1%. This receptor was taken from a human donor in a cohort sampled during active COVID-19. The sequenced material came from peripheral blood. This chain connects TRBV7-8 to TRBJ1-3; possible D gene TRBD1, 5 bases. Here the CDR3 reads CASRGSDSGNTIYF. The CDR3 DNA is TGTGCCAGCCGGGGGAGTGACTCTGGAAACACCATATATTTT. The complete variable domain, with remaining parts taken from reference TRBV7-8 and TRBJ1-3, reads GAGVSQSPRYKVAKRGQDVALRCDPISGHVSLFWYQQALGQGPEFLTYFQNEAQLDKSGLPSDRFFAERPEGSVSTLKIQRTQQEDSAVYLCASRGSDSGNTIYFGEGSWLTVV.